These 29 T cell receptor beta chains originate from one sample sequenced in a study of cytomegalovirus exposure and HLA in healthy donors. With 60 Vbeta and 13 Jbeta primers, the PCR was carried out. Produced via immunoSEQ multiplex PCR; TCRdb's table is partial and in-frame only. The sample includes approximately 97,000 clones, around 86% seen only once; the top ten take approximately 4.2%. Sequenced: PBMCs. Every receptor here comes from a woman in her seventies in good health and CMV-seropositive.

V gene TRBV7-2 combines with J gene TRBJ1-5; TRBD1 is a possible D gene (6 bases). The CDR3 covers 13 residues. Trimming took off 5 bases at V and 7 bases at J, with 12 bases between the two ends. Looked up from germline, CDR1 is SGHTA and CDR2 is FQGNSA. The CDR3, as DNA: TGTGCCAGCAGCCTGTACAGGGAACAGCCCCAGCATTTT. Amino acids: CASSLYREQPQHF. Based on the CDR3 plus reference TRBV7-2 and TRBJ1-5, the full variable domain is GAGVSQSPSNKVTEKGKDVELRCDPISGHTALYWYRQSLGQGLEFLIYFQGNSAPDKSGLPSDRFSAERTGGSVSTLTIQRTQQEDSAVYLCASSLYREQPQHFGDGTRLSIL.

In its sample, this clone was seen once. The V gene is TRBV4-2, the J gene TRBJ2-1, with 10 bases identical to TRBD2. Germline-derived CDR1 and CDR2 are LGHNA and YNFKEQ. The CDR3 extends over 16 amino acids. Trimming at V came to 0 bases and at J to 5 bases, leaving 4 bases not matched to a gene. CDR3 DNA sequence: TGTGCCAGCAGCCAAGAGGGGACTAGCGCCCACAATGAGCAGTTCTTC. It encodes CASSQEGTSAHNEQFF.

This clone has just a few counts. CDR3 coding DNA: TGTGCCAGCAGTACTGGCTACGAGCAGTACTTC. Translated: CASSTGYEQYF. The gene calls are TRBV6-5 and TRBJ2-7; D uncertain. Trimming cost V 5 bases and J 3 bases, with 5 bases left between them. The V gene's germline CDR1 is MNHEY and CDR2 SVGAGI. The CDR3 length is 11 residues.

This chain connects TRBV10-3 to TRBJ2-5, with D possibly being TRBD1 (6 bases). The DNA end is a closer match to TRBJ2-7, so the J assignment may be wrong. This CDR3 contains 18 residues. The germline CDR1 and CDR2 sequences are ENHRY and SYGVKD. CDR3 loop: CAISGRQDPLDFGYEQYF. In nucleotides, the CDR3 is TGTGCCATCAGTGGGAGACAGGACCCATTAGATTTTGGCTACGAGCAGTACTTC.

The genes are TRBV18 and TRBJ2-1, with 7 bases matching TRBD1. Per the germline V gene, CDR1 is KGHSH and CDR2 is LQKENI. After removal of 6 bases from V and 0 bases from J, the junction contained 5 bases not matched to a gene. This CDR3 contains 15 residues. The CDR3 coding sequence is TGTGCCAGCTCGTCGACAGGGAGCTCCTACAATGAGCAGTTCTTC. It translates to CASSSTGSSYNEQFF.

This chain links TRBV6-6 with TRBJ2-3, with 7 bases fitting TRBD1. The CDR3 covers 13 residues. V trimming: 8 bases; J trimming: 1 base; junction bases outside the gene matches: 3. Looked up from germline, CDR1 is MNHNY and CDR2 is SVGAGI (reference sequence). CDR3 DNA: TGTGCCAGCCATGGACAGGGCACAGATACGCAGTATTTT. Its protein is CASHGQGTDTQYF.

The rearrangement links TRBV7-8 to TRBJ1-1; D call uncertain. V was clipped by 5 bases and J by 1 base, with 8 bases between them. Germline assignment: CDR1 SGHVS and CDR2 FQNEAQ. The CDR3 extends over 13 amino acids. The CDR3 loop is CASSPTRNTEAFF. The CDR3 nucleotides read TGTGCCAGCAGCCCAACACGGAACACTGAAGCTTTCTTT.

This clone was detected a few times. The chain is built from TRBV7-9 and TRBJ2-3; 11 bases align to TRBD2. V dropped 3 bases and J dropped 3; count of bases not matched to a gene: 2. The CDR3 runs 15 residues. Germline V gives CDR1 SEHNR, CDR2 FQNEAQ (reference sequence). The CDR3 sequence: CASSLTSGTTDTQYF. In nucleotides, the CDR3 is TGTGCCAGCAGCTTGACTAGCGGGACGACAGATACGCAGTATTTT.

The V gene is TRBV30, the J gene TRBJ2-5; D might be TRBD2 (6 bases). Germline V gene data show CDR1 as GTSNPN and CDR2 as SVGIG (reference sequence). The CDR3 has 13 amino acids. V was pared by 0 bases and J by 1 base, with 6 bases between. CDR3 loop: CAWSVGLQETQYF. DNA for the CDR3: TGTGCCTGGAGTGTGGGACTCCAAGAGACCCAGTACTTC. The whole variable domain, filled in from reference TRBV30 and TRBJ2-5, reads SQTIHQWPATLVQPVGSPLSLECTVEGTSNPNLYWYRQAAGRGLQLLFYSVGIGQISSEVPQNLSASRPQDRQFILSSKKLLLSDSGFYLCAWSVGLQETQYFGPGTRLLVL.

The chain carries TRBV30 and TRBJ2-5, with TRBD2 identical over 11 bases. Germline CDR1 reads GTSNPN; CDR2 reads SVGIG (reference sequence). The CDR3 has 14 amino acids. The V segment lost 3 bases and the J segment 5 bases; nucleotides outside the gene matches: 5. Written as DNA, the CDR3 is TGTGCCTGGAGGATAGCGGGAGGGAGCGAGACCCAGTACTTC. This translates into CAWRIAGGSETQYF.

This clone was seen more than once but under ten times. The chain employs TRBV7-9 and TRBJ2-5; 8 bases are a match to TRBD2. The DNA matches TRBJ2-7 better at its end, which makes the J call doubtful. CDR3 length: 15 residues. Germline CDR1 SEHNR, CDR2 FQNEAQ (reference sequence). For the CDR3, the DNA is TGTGCCAGCAGCTTAGAGGCGGGAGGAACCTACGAGCAGTACTTC. Translating gives CASSLEAGGTYEQYF.

This clone has more than one count but fewer than ten. The V call is TRBV11-2, the J call TRBJ2-3; 9 positions agree with TRBD2. Looked up from germline, CDR1 is SGHAT and CDR2 is FQNNGV. CDR3 length: 16 residues. V was pared by 2 bases and J by 3 bases, with 6 bases of the junction left unmatched. The CDR3 coding sequence is TGTGCCAGCAGCTTACAGGCTAGCGGGAAAACAGATACGCAGTATTTT. It codes for CASSLQASGKTDTQYF.

This clone occurred once. J is TRBJ2-1 and V is TRBV27; TRBD2 is a possible D gene (5 bases). The germline V gene has CDR1 MNHEY and CDR2 SMNVEV (reference sequence). The CDR3 length is 15 residues. V lost 4 bases, J lost 4 bases, and 14 bases lay in between. The CDR3 region has the DNA TGTGCCAGCAGTTCATTACCGAGGGATTACAATGAGCAGTTCTTC. Its translation: CASSSLPRDYNEQFF.

This chain connects TRBV29-1 to TRBJ1-5; the match to TRBD1 covers 7 bases. The CDR3 length is 13 residues. Germline V gene sequence: CDR1 SQVTM, CDR2 ANQGSEA. With 7 bases clipped from V and 7 bases from J, the junction kept 10 bases outside the gene matches. CDR3 in DNA: TGCAGCGGCGGAGACAGGGCGGGACAGCCCCAGCATTTT. It encodes CSGGDRAGQPQHF.

Regarding this clone: This CDR3 is also generated by other DNA sequences in the sample. The chain carries TRBV4-1 and TRBJ1-4, with 8 bases that match TRBD1. The CDR3 has 15 residues. The V and J ends lost 3 bases and 8 bases, in that order; junction bases with no gene match: 8. The germline V gene has CDR1 MGHRA and CDR2 YSYEKL. This CDR3 is CASSHPTGGREKLFF. DNA for the CDR3: TGCGCCAGCAGCCACCCAACAGGGGGGAGGGAAAAACTGTTTTTT.

For this clone: This sample also contains other DNA sequences that code for the same CDR3. The chain has TRBV18 and TRBJ2-5; D remains unclear. The V end was cut by 3 bases, the J end by 1 base, with 6 bases between. The CDR3 runs 13 residues. The germline CDR1 and CDR2 sequences are KGHSH and LQKENI. CDR3 protein: CASSPTRQETQYF. The DNA of the CDR3 is TGTGCCAGCTCACCTACACGCCAAGAGACCCAGTACTTC.

The V and J genes are TRBV18 and TRBJ2-7, with 7 positions matching TRBD1. Germline CDR1 KGHSH, CDR2 LQKENI. The V segment lost 5 bases and the J segment 3 bases; nucleotides outside the gene matches: 4. The CDR3 is made up of 13 amino acids. CDR3 in amino acids: CASSSGTDYEQYF. The CDR3 region has the DNA TGTGCCAGCTCATCCGGGACAGACTACGAGCAGTACTTC.

The chain is built from TRBV15 and TRBJ2-7; 7 bases line up with TRBD1. V lost 0 bases to trimming and J lost 4 bases; unmatched junction nucleotides: 12. The CDR3 spans 17 residues. The germline V gene encodes CDR1 LNHNV and CDR2 YYDKDF (reference sequence). CDR3 bases: TGTGCCACCAGCAGAGATCTTTCCGGGACAGAGCGGTACGAGCAGTACTTC. Encoded protein: CATSRDLSGTERYEQYF.

The V and J genes are TRBV7-3 and TRBJ2-7, with no clear D. The CDR3 has 15 residues. V gave up 5 bases and J gave up 0 bases, with 14 bases separating them. Looked up from germline, CDR1 is SGHTA and CDR2 is FQGTGA. The CDR3 nucleotides read TGTGCCAGCAGCCAACTTAATTCCGGCTCCTACGAGCAGTACTTC. This encodes CASSQLNSGSYEQYF.

The chain joins TRBV15 to TRBJ2-6, with D perhaps matching TRBD1 (5 bases). The CDR3 length is 17 residues. The ends were cut back, 0 bases at V and 0 bases at J, with 9 bases in the middle. Per the germline V gene, CDR1 is LNHNV and CDR2 is YYDKDF (reference sequence). DNA of the CDR3: TGTGCCACCAGCAGAGATCTCAGGGCCTCTGGGGCCAACGTCCTGACTTTC. This encodes CATSRDLRASGANVLTF.

This clone was picked up a small number of times. The chain has TRBV6-5 and TRBJ2-7; TRBD1 aligns across 11 bases. Germline V gives CDR1 MNHEY, CDR2 SVGAGI. This CDR3 contains 14 residues. Trimming removed 4 bases from V and 2 bases from J; junction bases left unmatched: 1. CDR3 residues: CASSSGQGAYEQYF. DNA for the CDR3: TGTGCCAGCAGTTCGGGACAGGGGGCCTACGAGCAGTACTTC.

The V call is TRBV28, the J call TRBJ1-4; D uncertain. The CDR3 runs to 15 residues. Germline V CDR1 and CDR2: MDHEN, SYDVKM. V lost 5 bases to trimming and J lost 0 bases, with 10 bases between them. The CDR3 sequence is CASSAQHPTNEKLFF. The CDR3 coding sequence is TGTGCCAGCAGTGCTCAACACCCAACTAATGAAAAACTGTTTTTT.

The rearrangement joins TRBV6-5 to TRBJ2-3; TRBD2 agrees at 7 bases. The CDR3 runs 14 residues. Germline values: CDR1 MNHEY, CDR2 SVGAGI. With 7 bases clipped from V and 1 base from J, the junction kept 5 bases outside the gene matches. CDR3 protein: CASTKAGGTDTQYF. The CDR3 DNA reads as TGTGCCAGCACCAAGGCGGGGGGCACAGATACGCAGTATTTT.

This clone was recorded once. The genes are TRBV7-8 and TRBJ2-1; the match to TRBD2 covers 11 bases. V lost 4 bases to trimming and J lost 5 bases; unmatched junction nucleotides: 10. CDR1 is SGHVS and CDR2 is FQNEAQ in the germline V gene. The CDR3 runs to 17 residues. The CDR3 DNA reads as TGTGCCAGCAGCTCCCCCCTGGGACTAGCGGCTCACAATGAGCAGTTCTTC. It specifies CASSSPLGLAAHNEQFF.

This rearrangement joins TRBV18 to TRBJ2-2; 9 bases align to TRBD1. From germline, CDR1 is KGHSH and CDR2 LQKENI. Trimming cost V 3 bases and J 2 bases; bases outside gene matches: 7. The CDR3 consists of 17 residues. CDR3 sequence (DNA): TGTGCCAGCTCACCTCCCGGGACAGGGATTAACACCGGGGAGCTGTTTTTT. It is translated as CASSPPGTGINTGELFF.

The rearrangement uses TRBV28 and TRBJ2-7; 9 positions match TRBD2. CDR1 is MDHEN and CDR2 is SYDVKM in the germline V gene. V trimming: 3 bases; J trimming: 4 bases; junction bases outside the gene matches: 7. This CDR3 is 15 amino acids long. CDR3 sequence reads: CASSFSGSRLYEQYF. CDR3 in DNA: TGTGCCAGCAGTTTTAGCGGGAGTAGATTGTACGAGCAGTACTTC.

This clone showed up just once. The rearrangement links TRBV6-5 to TRBJ2-1; 13 bases agree with TRBD2. Germline CDR1 and CDR2: MNHEY and SVGAGI. CDR3 length equals 14 residues. Losses at the gene ends were 6 bases for V and 9 bases for J; bases not matched to a gene: 5. The CDR3 loop is CASRLAGGPGEQFF. The CDR3 DNA reads as TGTGCCAGCAGACTAGCGGGAGGGCCGGGTGAGCAGTTCTTC.

The chain recombines TRBV19 with TRBJ2-2; 8 bases match TRBD1. V lost 4 bases to trimming and J lost 5 bases; unmatched junction nucleotides: 12. The CDR3 contains 17 residues. Per the germline V gene, CDR1 is LNHDA and CDR2 is SQIVND (reference sequence). The CDR3 reads CASSTGQGQKRTGELFF. CDR3 DNA sequence: TGTGCCAGTAGTACTGGACAGGGCCAGAAGCGAACCGGGGAGCTGTTTTTT.

The chain has TRBV18 and TRBJ1-1; no definite D call. Trimming pared 3 bases from V and 1 base from J, leaving 9 bases between. From germline, CDR1 is KGHSH and CDR2 LQKENI. CDR3 size: 14 residues. The CDR3 is CASSPPPGNTEAFF. CDR3 in DNA: TGTGCCAGCTCACCCCCCCCGGGGAACACTGAAGCTTTCTTT.